Sequencing of this T cell receptor (beta chain) was carried out in a study of cytomegalovirus exposure and HLA in healthy donors. A multiplex PCR was run with 60 Vbeta primers and 13 Jbeta primers. Data came from immunoSEQ multiplex PCR; TCRdb stores just in-frame clones and leaves some out. The sample gives roughly 110,000 clones, about 76% of which show up once; roughly 12% is in the top ten. The CDR3 is 9 residues long. Germline V gives CDR1 DFQATT, CDR2 SNEGSKA (reference sequence). Sequencing was done on a sample of PBMCs. The chain links TRBV20-1 to TRBJ1-2; D ambiguous. This TCR derives from a middle-aged woman in good health and CMV-seropositive. CDR3: CRADRGYTF. In DNA form, the CDR3 reads TGCAGGGCCGATCGTGGCTACACCTTC.